Below are 9 T cell receptor beta chains sequenced from a single sample in a study of blood T cells in healthy people across ages. For the second PCR, which ran for about 6 to 11 cycles, a sample-barcoded 5' primer and a J-beta primer mix were used. One entry per CDR3 protein results from TCRdb running MiXCR on the 5' RACE reads. The table lists about 1 million distinct CDR3 sequences, around 43% of them singletons. Sample: blood. These TCRs come from a woman between 55 and 75 years old in good health.

This clonotype was counted a few times. J is TRBJ2-1 and V is TRBV24-1; D is unclear. The CDR3 runs to 14 residues. V gave up 0 bases and J gave up 6 bases, with 8 bases separating them. Germline lookup yields CDR1 KGHDR and CDR2 SFDVKD. This chain's CDR3 is CATSDLGDGNEQFF. CDR3 DNA sequence: TGTGCCACCAGTGATTTGGGGGATGGCAATGAGCAGTTCTTC.

On this clonotype itself: The junction departs from germline at one end; a sequencing error may be responsible. The rearrangement links TRBV12-3 or TRBV12-4 to TRBJ2-7, with 7 positions matching TRBD2. The CDR3 totals 14 residues. The CDR3 loop reads CASSPRGRAHEQYF. In nucleotides, the CDR3 is TGTGCCAGCAGTCCGAGAGGGAGGGCCCACGAGCAGTATTTC.

The J gene is TRBJ1-5, the V gene TRBV5-8; D possibly corresponds to TRBD1 (6 bases). Germline CDR1 SGHTS, CDR2 YDEGEE. This CDR3 has 18 amino acids. Trimming stripped 3 bases from V and 0 bases from J, with 19 bases between. The CDR3 region has the DNA TGTGCCAGCAGCTCATCCGGGACACCATTTTATAGCAATCAGCCCCAGCATTTT. This gives the protein CASSSSGTPFYSNQPQHF.

The chain carries TRBV25-1 and TRBJ2-1, with D possibly being TRBD2 (7 bases). Germline V lookup: CDR1 MGHDK, CDR2 SYGVNS. The CDR3 is 16 residues long. V dropped 1 base and J dropped 10 bases, with 20 bases sitting between them. DNA for the CDR3: TGTGCCAGCAGTGAATTGGGAGGGGCCACAGGGTTGGAGCAGTTCTTC. It encodes CASSELGGATGLEQFF.

This sequence joins TRBV20-1 and TRBJ1-2, with a tentative D call TRBD1 (5 bases). The germline CDR1 and CDR2 sequences are DFQATT and SNEGSKA (reference sequence). The CDR3 is 13 residues long. V lost 3 bases to trimming and J lost 8 bases, with 16 bases between them. CDR3: CSASDQGFRGYTF. CDR3 bases: TGCAGTGCTAGTGACCAGGGATTTCGGGGCTACACCTTC.

This clonotype showed up just a few times. Here the CDR3 DNA reads TGCAGTGCTAGGGCAGGGGGGTCAGAGACCCAGTACTTC. It yields the protein CSARAGGSETQYF. This sequence joins TRBV20-1 and TRBJ2-5; D might be TRBD1 (7 bases). Germline values: CDR1 DFQATT, CDR2 SNEGSKA (reference sequence). The CDR3 runs 13 residues. With 3 bases removed from V and 4 bases from J, the gap between germline ends came to 12 bases.

The chain uses TRBV9 and TRBJ2-7; 9 bases map to TRBD1. Losses at the gene ends were 3 bases for V and 3 bases for J; bases not matched to a gene: 4. Germline CDR1 reads SGDLS; CDR2 reads YYNGEE. The CDR3 runs 14 residues. The CDR3 DNA reads TGTGCCAGCAGCGCCTCGGACAGGGGCTACGAGCAGTACTTC. Protein product: CASSASDRGYEQYF.

The chain carries TRBV5-1 and TRBJ2-1; D is possibly TRBD1 (6 bases). With 6 bases removed from V and 0 bases from J, the gap between germline ends came to 10 bases. This CDR3 region has 14 residues. Germline CDR1 and CDR2: SGHRS and YFSETQ. In DNA, the CDR3 is TGCGCCAGCAAGGGGGAGTTCTCCTACAATGAGCAGTTCTTC. Its protein is CASKGEFSYNEQFF.

The chain's CDR3 is CSAEDGGKYQETQYF. The CDR3 bases are TGCAGTGCTGAGGACGGAGGAAAGTACCAAGAGACCCAGTACTTC. The chain carries TRBV20-1 and TRBJ2-5; weak D call: TRBD2 (5 bases). CDR3 length equals 15 residues. Per the germline V gene, CDR1 is DFQATT and CDR2 is SNEGSKA (reference sequence). The V and J ends lost 5 bases and 0 bases respectively, with 16 bases between them.